This is a list of T cell receptor beta chains from one sample in a study of OX40 agonist ivuxolimab in advanced cancers. Sequencing used immunoSEQ multiplex PCR; TCRdb keeps in-frame clones, though not all of them. The table has about 110,000 clones, 85% to 95% seen once. The sample in question was CD4+ or CD8+ T cells sorted from blood, obtained in a trial of the OX40 agonist ivuxolimab. These receptors originate from an adult with an advanced solid tumor such as melanoma, head and neck, liver or kidney cancer. CDR3s include the opening cysteine and the closing phenylalanine or tryptophan. A D gene is named only where the DNA matches it firmly. Size values are once, few and many counts, or a class for expanded clones, and some rows have none.

V gene	clone size	J gene	D gene	CDR3 length	CDR3 DNA	CDR3 protein
TRBV5-1	-	TRBJ2-3	-	18	TGCGCCAGCAGCCACAAACAGGGAACGTGGCCAGGAACAGATACGCAGTATTTT	CASSHKQGTWPGTDTQYF
TRBV19	-	TRBJ1-3	-	16	TGTGCCAGTAGTAACCCGCAGGGGCTGAGAGGAAACACCATATATTTT	CASSNPQGLRGNTIYF
TRBV30	few	TRBJ1-1	-	14	TGTGCCTGGAGTGTAGGAATTGGGGACACTGAAGCTTTCTTT	CAWSVGIGDTEAFF
TRBV2	once	TRBJ1-3	TRBD1	14	TGTGCCAGCAGCGGACAGGGCTTTGGAAACACCATATATTTT	CASSGQGFGNTIYF
TRBV5-8	-	TRBJ1-1	-	15	TGTGCCAGCAGCTTGGGGGAGGGGCGGAACACTGAAGCTTTCTTT	CASSLGEGRNTEAFF
TRBV27	-	TRBJ1-1	TRBD1	15	TGTGCCAGCAGTTCTGGGGGAGCAGGGGGGGAGGTAGCTTTCTTT	CASSSGGAGGEVAFF
TRBV11-2	-	TRBJ2-5	-	13	TGTGCCAGCAGCTTAGCGACGAAAGAGACCCAGTACTTC	CASSLATKETQYF
TRBV19	-	TRBJ2-7	-	12	TGTGCCAGTAGTAACAGGGGAGGCGAGCAGTACTTC	CASSNRGGEQYF
TRBV6-1	once	TRBJ1-2	-	11	TGTGCCAGCGGTGATTTCTATGGCTACACCTTC	CASGDFYGYTF
TRBV29-1	-	TRBJ2-3	TRBD2	16	TGCAGCGTTGAAGACCCGAAGGCGGGAGGCACAGATACGCAGTATTTT	CSVEDPKAGGTDTQYF
TRBV6-6	-	TRBJ1-1	TRBD1	15	TGTGCCAGCAGTTCCGACAGGGAGGGCTACACTGAAGCTTTCTTT	CASSSDREGYTEAFF
TRBV4-2	-	TRBJ2-5	TRBD1	13	TGTGCCAGCAGCCACGGACAGGGTGGGACCCAGTACTTC	CASSHGQGGTQYF
TRBV5-1	-	TRBJ1-6	-	14	TGCGCCAGCAGCTTGGGGACAGAAAATTCACCCCTCCACTTT	CASSLGTENSPLHF
TRBV27	-	TRBJ1-2	TRBD1	14	TGTGCCAGCAGCGCGGACAGGGGGCTGGTAGGCTACACCTTC	CASSADRGLVGYTF
TRBV6-5	-	TRBJ1-2	-	13	TGTGCCTCAAAACCCCGGGAAAACTATGGCTACACCTTC	CASKPRENYGYTF
TRBV7-8	-	TRBJ1-3	-	15	TGTGCCAGCAGCTTAGCTCCATTCTCTGGAAACACCATATATTTT	CASSLAPFSGNTIYF
TRBV5-5	-	TRBJ1-2	-	14	TGTGCCAGCAGCTTGGACCTCCGGCGCTATGGCTACACCTTC	CASSLDLRRYGYTF
TRBV5-1	-	TRBJ1-2	-	14	TGCGCCAGCAGCTTGGTTGGAGCTAACTATGGCTACACCTTC	CASSLVGANYGYTF